This TCR beta chain appears in the sequencing data of a study of T-cell reconstitution after alpha-beta-depleted transplantation in children. The study, taken as a whole, reports: Roughly two months post-transplant, alpha-beta T cells reportedly originated from several hundred graft clones that had expanded. Recipient T cells and thymic progenitors that survived gave rise to the high TCRbeta diversity observed at day 60 in some patients. One year post-transplant, T-cell counts and diversity were largely derived from T cells produced anew.

Construction of the TCRbeta library involved unique molecular identifiers. TCRdb re-derived calls from the PCR reads in MiXCR, one entry per CDR3 protein. The table records some 290,000 distinct CDR3 sequences, about a quarter of them present only once. This clonotype came up a few times. Its antigen is not identified. The CDR3 is 15 residues long. Germline V gene sequence: CDR1 MGHRA, CDR2 YSYEKL. V shed 2 bases and J shed 3 bases, with 11 bases lying between them. Specimen: PBMCs, mostly from graft donor cells, collected 180 days after TCRalphabeta/CD19-depleted stem cell transplant. The receptor's source is a male patient younger than 18 who had a stem cell transplant for acute lymphoblastic leukemia, so the T cells may come from the graft donor. The rearrangement links TRBV4-1 to TRBJ1-3, with D maybe TRBD1 (6 bases). CDR3 sequence: CASSQKGTSGNTIYF. The CDR3 bases are TGCGCCAGCAGCCAAAAAGGGACAAGTGGAAACACCATATATTTT.